What follows are 22 T cell receptor beta chains derived from one specimen sequenced in a study of beta chain features in type 1 diabetes (dated by TCRdb to between 2017 and 2018). No antigens are known for them. Receptor amplification or capture employed the immunoSEQ multiplex PCR assay. The High Capacity cDNA Reverse Transcription Kit was used to reverse transcribe all of the isolated RNA, meaning that expressed TCRB transcripts were what got sequenced. This immuneACCESS table, as held by TCRdb, lists in-frame sequences with V and J called but not all clones. Of the missing ones, under half trace to an unresolved V gene in checked studies; the others have no known cause. A total of 93,000 or so clones appear in this sample, roughly 28% of them only once. The ten most abundant clones make up 0.5% to 0.6% of the sample. Broader findings and caveats from the paper: In all four CD4+ subsets, TCRB CDR3 length was moderately but significantly shorter in type 1 diabetes patients.

Input material: central memory CD4+ T cells from blood. The receptors originated from a woman in her late teens or twenties with type 1 diabetes.

This clone came up a few times. This chain joins TRBV25-1 and TRBJ1-2; tentative D call: TRBD1 (6 bases). This CDR3 contains 13 residues. CDR1 MGHDK and CDR2 SYGVNS come from the germline V gene. V was shortened by 2 bases and J by 5 bases, with 9 bases between the two germline ends. For the CDR3, the DNA is TGTGCCAGCAGTGAAGGGCAGGGGTATGGCTACACCTTC. Protein product: CASSEGQGYGYTF.

V and J are TRBV4-2 and TRBJ2-3; TRBD2 matches 8 bases. V was clipped by 2 bases and J by 0 bases; unmatched bases: 7. Per the germline V gene, CDR1 is LGHNA and CDR2 is YNFKEQ. The CDR3 has 17 residues. The CDR3 coding sequence is TGTGCCAGCAGCCAATCAAGCGGGAGCGTTAGCACAGATACGCAGTATTTT. As protein: CASSQSSGSVSTDTQYF.

This clone was observed a few times. The chain joins TRBV7-2 to TRBJ1-2; D perhaps matches TRBD1 (6 bases). Trimming left V 7 bases short and J 7 bases short, with 10 bases between. The CDR3 length is 11 residues. Germline CDR1 SGHTA, CDR2 FQGNSA. CDR3 coding DNA: TGTGCCAGCACCCGACAGGTTGGCTACACCTTC. It translates to CASTRQVGYTF.

This clone was recorded a few times. V and J are TRBV7-2 and TRBJ1-5; D perhaps matches TRBD1 (5 bases). V lost 5 bases and J 1 base, leaving 12 bases between the germline ends. The CDR3 is made up of 15 amino acids. Germline CDR1 is SGHTA and CDR2 is FQGNSA. The CDR3 loop is CASSPQTESNQPQHF. CDR3 nucleotide sequence: TGTGCCAGCAGCCCCCAGACAGAGAGCAATCAGCCCCAGCATTTT. The full variable domain, its missing parts supplied by reference TRBV7-2 and TRBJ1-5, is GAGVSQSPSNKVTEKGKDVELRCDPISGHTALYWYRQSLGQGLEFLIYFQGNSAPDKSGLPSDRFSAERTGGSVSTLTIQRTQQEDSAVYLCASSPQTESNQPQHFGDGTRLSIL.

The sample holds a few counts of this clone. V usage is TRBV25-1 and J usage is TRBJ1-5; possibly TRBD1 for D (6 bases). Germline values: CDR1 MGHDK, CDR2 SYGVNS. This CDR3 has 16 residues. Trimming removed 3 bases at V and 2 bases at J, with 14 bases between. Here the CDR3 reads CASSDGGGGRNQPQHF. CDR3 coding DNA: TGTGCCAGCAGTGATGGGGGCGGGGGACGCAATCAGCCCCAGCATTTT.

This clone was observed a few times. The chain links TRBV27 to TRBJ2-7; 8 bases are shared with TRBD2. V was clipped by 5 bases and J by 6 bases; unmatched bases: 9. From germline, CDR1 is MNHEY and CDR2 SMNVEV (reference sequence). The CDR3 covers 14 residues. CDR3 region: CASSLYSAGGEQYF. In DNA, the CDR3 is TGTGCCAGCAGTCTCTACTCCGCGGGGGGCGAGCAGTACTTC.

This chain uses TRBV7-2 with TRBJ1-5; 7 bases map to TRBD1. CDR1 and CDR2 (germline): SGHTA, FQGNSA. V was pared by 2 bases and J by 4 bases, with 5 bases of the junction left unmatched. This CDR3 has 15 residues. The CDR3 bases are TGTGCCAGCAGCTTATTTGGGACAGCAAATCAGCCCCAGCATTTT. As protein: CASSLFGTANQPQHF.

Only a few counts were recorded for this clone. The chain links TRBV5-4 to TRBJ1-4; 7 bases line up with TRBD1. V lost 0 bases to trimming and J lost 5 bases; unmatched junction nucleotides: 4. CDR1 and CDR2 (germline): SGHNT, YYREEE (reference sequence). The CDR3 contains 15 residues. The CDR3 nucleotides read TGTGCCAGCAGCTTGGCCGGGGGACAGAATGAAAAACTGTTTTTT. Translated: CASSLAGGQNEKLFF.

This clone has only one observation. This chain joins TRBV4-3 and TRBJ2-3; TRBD1 matches at 7 bases. This CDR3 comprises 15 residues. The V segment lost 4 bases and the J segment 4 bases; nucleotides outside the gene matches: 8. Germline lookup yields CDR1 LGHNA and CDR2 YSLEER. CDR3 residues: CASSRTWTGADTQYF. The CDR3 DNA reads as TGCGCCAGCAGCCGGACTTGGACAGGCGCAGATACGCAGTATTTT.

V usage is TRBV19 and J usage is TRBJ2-2; 10 positions match TRBD1. The germline V gene encodes CDR1 LNHDA and CDR2 SQIVND (reference sequence). CDR3 length: 15 residues. V lost 7 bases, J lost 4 bases, and 6 bases stayed unmatched. CDR3 in amino acids: CASNDRGQGTGELFF. For the CDR3, the DNA is TGTGCCAGTAACGACAGGGGGCAAGGCACCGGGGAGCTGTTTTTT.

Comments on this clone: Other DNA variants within this sample encode the same CDR3. This chain joins TRBV18 and TRBJ2-5; TRBD1 matches at 9 bases. Germline V gene data show CDR1 as KGHSH and CDR2 as LQKENI. The CDR3 is 13 amino acids. The V and J ends lost 3 bases and 5 bases, in that order; junction bases with no gene match: 1. CDR3 sequence: CASSPGQGETQYF. The DNA of the CDR3 is TGTGCCAGCTCACCGGGACAGGGTGAGACCCAGTACTTC.

The rearrangement uses TRBV19 and TRBJ2-1; 10 bases map to TRBD2. CDR1 and CDR2 (germline): LNHDA, SQIVND (reference sequence). With V trimmed by 5 bases and J by 8 bases, 6 bases remained unmatched. CDR3 length: 14 residues. The CDR3 protein is CASSLLSGRDEQFF. CDR3 DNA: TGTGCCAGTAGTTTGCTGAGCGGGAGGGATGAGCAGTTCTTC.

This sequence joins TRBV28 and TRBJ2-7, with 10 bases fitting TRBD2. V was pared by 3 bases and J by 2 bases, with 10 bases of the junction left unmatched. The CDR3 loop spans 17 amino acids. CDR1 is MDHEN, CDR2 SYDVKM, per germline. CDR3 loop: CASSFPILAGVAYEQYF. The CDR3 coding sequence is TGTGCCAGCAGTTTCCCCATCCTAGCGGGAGTAGCCTACGAGCAGTACTTC.

For this clone: Other nucleotide sequences from this sample produce the same CDR3. The chain has TRBV5-1 and TRBJ1-2; 7 bases align to TRBD1. Germline assignment: CDR1 SGHRS and CDR2 YFSETQ. Trimming removed 0 bases from V and 5 bases from J; junction bases left unmatched: 4. The CDR3 has 14 residues. The CDR3 is CASSLEGAGYGYTF. CDR3 nucleotide sequence: TGCGCCAGCAGCTTGGAGGGGGCGGGGTATGGCTACACCTTC.

The chain employs TRBV7-2 and TRBJ2-1; 9 nucleotides match TRBD2. J was trimmed by 3 bases and V by 5 bases; bases with no gene match: 5. The germline V gene has CDR1 SGHTA and CDR2 FQGNSA. The CDR3 has 15 amino acids. This CDR3 reads CASSRGTSSYNEQFF. The CDR3 region has the DNA TGTGCCAGCAGCCGAGGGACTAGCAGCTACAATGAGCAGTTCTTC.

The chain combines TRBV27 with TRBJ2-1, with 14 bases matching TRBD2. The CDR3 is 19 residues long. CDR1 and CDR2 (germline): MNHEY, SMNVEV (reference sequence). V lost 5 bases to trimming and J lost 2 bases; unmatched junction nucleotides: 11. CDR3 coding DNA: TGTGCCAGCAGTCCCCGGACTAGCGGGAGGAATTTAGCCTACAATGAGCAGTTCTTC. It codes for CASSPRTSGRNLAYNEQFF.

The chain is built from TRBV2 and TRBJ2-7; 12 bases are shared with TRBD2. This CDR3 spans 16 amino acids. The germline V gene encodes CDR1 SNHLY and CDR2 FYNNEI. V lost 6 bases to trimming and J lost 7 bases; unmatched junction nucleotides: 13. The DNA of the CDR3 is TGTGCCAGCAGGGGATTACTAGCGGGGGGAGCCAAGGAGCAGTACGTC. It specifies CASRGLLAGGAKEQYV.

The rearrangement uses TRBV18 and TRBJ2-7, with 7 bases lining up with TRBD1. Germline loops: CDR1 KGHSH, CDR2 LQKENI. This CDR3 contains 13 residues. J was trimmed by 1 base and V by 4 bases; bases with no gene match: 1. The CDR3 DNA follows: TGTGCCAGCTCACGGGGACAGTCCTACGAGCAGTACTTC. Residues: CASSRGQSYEQYF. The variable domain in full, completed from reference TRBV18 and TRBJ2-7, reads NAGVMQNPRHLVRRRGQEARLRCSPMKGHSHVYWYRQLPEEGLKFMVYLQKENIIDESGMPKERFSAEFPKEGPSILRIQQVVRGDSAAYFCASSRGQSYEQYFGPGTRLTVT.

The V and J genes are TRBV30 and TRBJ1-2, with D tentatively TRBD1 (5 bases). Germline-derived CDR1 and CDR2 are GTSNPN and SVGIG (reference sequence). The CDR3 length is 13 residues. V gave up 0 bases and J gave up 1 base, with 6 bases separating them. In DNA form, the CDR3 reads TGTGCCTGGAGTGTGGACAATAACTATGGCTACACCTTC. Translation: CAWSVDNNYGYTF. Full variable domain (rest looked up from reference TRBV30 and TRBJ1-2): SQTIHQWPATLVQPVGSPLSLECTVEGTSNPNLYWYRQAAGRGLQLLFYSVGIGQISSEVPQNLSASRPQDRQFILSSKKLLLSDSGFYLCAWSVDNNYGYTFGSGTRLTVV.

J is TRBJ2-1 and V is TRBV14; D might be TRBD2 (5 bases). The CDR3 covers 13 residues. The V gene lost 5 bases and the J gene lost 10 bases, with 15 bases spanning the gap. Per the germline V gene, CDR1 is SGHDN and CDR2 is FVKESK. The CDR3 loop is CASSSTGSAEQFF. CDR3 sequence (DNA): TGTGCCAGCAGCTCGACGGGGTCGGCCGAGCAGTTCTTC.

This clone was seen a handful of times. CDR3 nucleotide sequence: TGTGCCAGCTCAACGGGTGGGGACTTATCCTACGAGCAGTACTTC. Translating gives CASSTGGDLSYEQYF. The rearrangement links TRBV18 to TRBJ2-7; tentative D call: TRBD2 (6 bases). Germline lookup yields CDR1 KGHSH and CDR2 LQKENI. The V end was cut by 5 bases, the J end by 1 base, with 15 bases between. The CDR3 totals 15 residues. Variable domain in full (rest from reference TRBV18 and TRBJ2-7): NAGVMQNPRHLVRRRGQEARLRCSPMKGHSHVYWYRQLPEEGLKFMVYLQKENIIDESGMPKERFSAEFPKEGPSILRIQQVVRGDSAAYFCASSTGGDLSYEQYFGPGTRLTVT.

The chain has TRBV5-6 and TRBJ1-1, with TRBD1 as a possible D gene (5 bases). Germline V gene lookup returns CDR1 SGHDT and CDR2 YYEEEE. The CDR3 totals 15 residues. V lost 4 bases to trimming and J lost 10 bases, with 23 bases between them. The DNA of the CDR3 is TGTGCCAGCAGCGCAATGGGCCCGACAGTTTGGGGAGCTTTCTTT. Translating it yields CASSAMGPTVWGAFF.